What follows are 18 T cell receptor beta chains derived from one specimen sequenced in a study of lymphopenia after photon versus proton radiotherapy. Some clones are missing from TCRdb's copy, which holds only in-frame ones; the method was immunoSEQ multiplex PCR. Of more than 70,000 clones listed, around 88% are singletons. This specimen consisted of peripheral blood, obtained from a patient treated with proton-based radiotherapy. These receptors were taken from a man between 60 and 75 years old with pancreatic cancer.

The rearrangement links TRBV11-2 to TRBJ2-5; D assignment may be TRBD1 or TRBD2 (5 bases each). Germline CDR1 is SGHAT and CDR2 is FQNNGV. V shed 3 bases and J shed 5 bases, with 13 bases lying between them. This CDR3 has 14 amino acids. CDR3 loop: CASSFEGRMETQYF. The CDR3, as DNA: TGTGCCAGCAGCTTCGAGGGGCGGATGGAGACCCAGTACTTC.

This clone was observed once. The chain has TRBV6-5 and TRBJ1-5, with 9 nucleotides matching TRBD1. The CDR3 covers 14 residues. V was pared by 2 bases and J by 6 bases, with 2 bases of the junction left unmatched. Germline V gives CDR1 MNHEY, CDR2 SVGAGI. CDR3 in amino acids: CASSYATGGQPQHF. DNA for the CDR3: TGTGCCAGCAGTTACGCGACAGGGGGTCAGCCCCAGCATTTT.

The CDR3 region is CASSLEVAGHGEQFF. CDR3 DNA sequence: TGTGCCAGCAGCTTAGAGGTAGCGGGGCACGGTGAGCAGTTCTTC. The chain employs TRBV7-6 and TRBJ2-1; 8 bases line up with TRBD2. Trimming at V came to 1 base and at J to 9 bases, leaving 8 bases not matched to a gene. Germline loops: CDR1 SGHVS, CDR2 FNYEAQ. This CDR3 region has 15 residues.

The chain links TRBV30 to TRBJ1-2; D not certain. Germline CDR1 GTSNPN, CDR2 SVGIG (reference sequence). The CDR3 is 12 amino acids. V gave up 0 bases and J gave up 8 bases, with 10 bases separating them. The CDR3 nucleotides are TGTGCCTGGAGTGTAGGAGTTACAGGCTACACCTTC. This encodes CAWSVGVTGYTF.

The chain joins TRBV29-1 to TRBJ2-5; D call uncertain. The CDR3 sequence is 11 residues long. V lost 7 bases and J lost 2, with 8 bases in between. The germline CDR1 and CDR2 sequences are SQVTM and ANQGSEA. The CDR3 sequence is CSANWQETQYF. DNA of the CDR3: TGCAGCGCAAATTGGCAAGAGACCCAGTACTTC.

The chain has TRBV6-6 and TRBJ1-5; D is uncertain. The V and J ends lost 6 bases and 2 bases respectively, with 2 bases between them. The CDR3 is 11 residues long. CDR1 and CDR2 from the germline V gene are MNHNY and SVGAGI (reference sequence). DNA for the CDR3: TGTGCCAGCAGAGGCAATCAGCCCCAGCATTTT. The encoded protein is CASRGNQPQHF.

This rearrangement joins TRBV5-6 to TRBJ2-7, with a weak D call TRBD1 (6 bases). The length of the CDR3 is 15 residues. Trimming shortened V by 1 base and J by 2 bases, and 13 bases separated the two germline ends. CDR1 and CDR2 (germline): SGHDT, YYEEEE. The CDR3 sequence is CASSLTGSPTYEQYF. CDR3 nucleotide sequence: TGTGCCAGCAGCTTGACAGGGTCGCCTACCTACGAGCAGTACTTC. Combining the CDR3 with reference TRBV5-6 and TRBJ2-7 gives the whole variable domain DAGVTQSPTHLIKTRGQQVTLRCSPKSGHDTVSWYQQALGQGPQFIFQYYEEEERQRGNFPDRFSGHQFPNYSSELNVNALLLGDSALYLCASSLTGSPTYEQYFGPGTRLTVT.

This chain connects TRBV11-2 to TRBJ2-5; D possibly corresponds to TRBD2 (6 bases). In germline, CDR1 is SGHAT, CDR2 FQNNGV. CDR3 length: 15 residues. V was pared by 5 bases and J by 6 bases, with 19 bases between. The CDR3 protein is CASSTGLTREQTQYF. The CDR3 nucleotides are TGTGCCAGCAGCACGGGACTCACAAGAGAACAGACCCAGTACTTC.

The chain combines TRBV6-1 with TRBJ2-3; 8 positions agree with TRBD2. The junction had 3 bases not matched to a gene; V was cut back by 0 bases and J by 1 base. This CDR3 has 16 amino acids. CDR1 and CDR2 (germline): MNHNS, SASEGT. Here the CDR3 DNA reads TGTGCCAGCAGTGAAGCGCTCGGGGGGGGCACAGATACGCAGTATTTT. The encoded protein is CASSEALGGGTDTQYF.

V and J are TRBV4-1 and TRBJ2-6; D could derive from TRBD1 or TRBD2 (5 bases each). The V end was cut by 3 bases, the J end by 0 bases, with 12 bases between. The CDR3 contains 17 residues. Germline V gives CDR1 MGHRA, CDR2 YSYEKL. Here the CDR3 DNA reads TGCGCCAGCAGCCAGGGGACGGCAGTCTCTGGGGCCAACGTCCTGACTTTC. This codes for CASSQGTAVSGANVLTF.

The genes are TRBV7-6 and TRBJ2-5; D gene ambiguous. This CDR3 spans 13 amino acids. The germline V gene has CDR1 SGHVS and CDR2 FNYEAQ. V lost 2 bases and J lost 3, with 7 bases in between. The CDR3 DNA reads as TGTGCCAGCAGCTTATTCTCCGAAGAGACCCAGTACTTC. Translated, it gives CASSLFSEETQYF.

This chain connects TRBV19 to TRBJ2-2; unclear D gene. This CDR3 region has 15 residues. The germline V gene encodes CDR1 LNHDA and CDR2 SQIVND (reference sequence). V was clipped by 2 bases and J by 5 bases, with 12 bases between them. CDR3 protein: CASSIKEFVTGELFF. Written as DNA, the CDR3 is TGTGCCAGTAGTATAAAGGAGTTCGTGACCGGGGAGCTGTTTTTT.

This sequence joins TRBV6-6 and TRBJ2-7; 10 nucleotides line up with TRBD2. The trim removed 7 bases at V and 7 bases at J, leaving 13 bases unmatched. Germline assignment: CDR1 MNHNY and CDR2 SVGAGI (reference sequence). This CDR3 comprises 15 residues. The CDR3 coding sequence is TGTGCCAGCACCCCACGGGGGCTAGCGGGAGTAGAGCAGTACTTC. This translates into CASTPRGLAGVEQYF.

The chain combines TRBV7-9 with TRBJ2-1; D possibly corresponds to TRBD1 (5 bases). From germline, CDR1 is SEHNR and CDR2 FQNEAQ (reference sequence). Trimming stripped 3 bases from V and 9 bases from J, with 18 bases between. This CDR3 comprises 15 residues. Written as DNA, the CDR3 is TGTGCCAGCAGCTTTGGCTCTGGGGCGGAACGTGAGCAGTTCTTC. This encodes CASSFGSGAEREQFF.

This chain joins TRBV7-6 and TRBJ1-5; D not resolved. The CDR3 loop spans 13 amino acids. CDR1 SGHVS and CDR2 FNYEAQ come from the germline V gene. Trimming stripped 1 base from V and 2 bases from J, with 3 bases between. CDR3 bases: TGTGCCAGCAGCTTAGGACGCAATCAGCCCCAGCATTTT. Translating it yields CASSLGRNQPQHF. Variable domain in full (rest from reference TRBV7-6 and TRBJ1-5): GAGVSQSPRYKVTKRGQDVALRCDPISGHVSLYWYRQALGQGPEFLTYFNYEAQQDKSGLPNDRFSAERPEGSISTLTIQRTEQRDSAMYRCASSLGRNQPQHFGDGTRLSIL.

V and J are TRBV28 and TRBJ1-4; D gene unclear. From germline, CDR1 is MDHEN and CDR2 SYDVKM. The V gene lost 3 bases and the J gene lost 10 bases, with 15 bases spanning the gap. The CDR3 spans 14 residues. The CDR3 nucleotides are TGTGCCAGCAGTTTGTTGGGCAATCGGGGAAAACTGTTTTTT. This encodes CASSLLGNRGKLFF.

J is TRBJ2-7 and V is TRBV5-1; unclear D gene. The CDR3 is 15 residues long. V gave up 1 base and J gave up 0 bases, with 11 bases separating them. The germline CDR1 and CDR2 sequences are SGHRS and YFSETQ. The CDR3 nucleotides are TGCGCCAGCAGCTTGCGTGACGGCGGCTCCTACGAGCAGTACTTC. Its translation is CASSLRDGGSYEQYF. The whole variable domain, remainder taken from reference TRBV5-1 and TRBJ2-7, is KAGVTQTPRYLIKTRGQQVTLSCSPISGHRSVSWYQQTPGQGLQFLFEYFSETQRNKGNFPGRFSGRQFSNSRSEMNVSTLELGDSALYLCASSLRDGGSYEQYFGPGTRLTVT.

CDR3 residues: CASSGLRGNSQETQYF. The CDR3, as DNA: TGTGCCAGCAGCGGGCTCCGGGGGAACTCCCAAGAGACCCAGTACTTC. The V and J genes are TRBV14 and TRBJ2-5, with a tentative D call TRBD2 (6 bases). The ends were cut back, 5 bases at V and 1 base at J, with 17 bases in the middle. Per germline, CDR1 SGHDN and CDR2 FVKESK. This CDR3 region has 16 residues.